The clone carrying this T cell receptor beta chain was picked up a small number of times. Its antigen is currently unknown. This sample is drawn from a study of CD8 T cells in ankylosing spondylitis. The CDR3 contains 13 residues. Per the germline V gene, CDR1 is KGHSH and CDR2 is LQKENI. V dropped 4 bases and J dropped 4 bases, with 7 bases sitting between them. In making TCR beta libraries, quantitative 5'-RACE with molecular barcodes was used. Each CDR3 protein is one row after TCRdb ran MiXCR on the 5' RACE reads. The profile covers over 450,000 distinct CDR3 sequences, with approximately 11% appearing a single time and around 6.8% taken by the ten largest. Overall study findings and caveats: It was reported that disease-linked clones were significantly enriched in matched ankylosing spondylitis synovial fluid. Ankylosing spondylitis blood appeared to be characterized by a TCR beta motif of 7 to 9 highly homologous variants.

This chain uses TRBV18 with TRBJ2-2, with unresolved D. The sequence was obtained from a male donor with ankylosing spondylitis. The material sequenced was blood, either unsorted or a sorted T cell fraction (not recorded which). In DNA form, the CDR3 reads TGTGCCAGCTCACTACACAGCACCGGGGAGCTGTTTTTT. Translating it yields CASSLHSTGELFF.